The TCR beta chain described here comes from a study of CD8 T cells in ankylosing spondylitis. Notes on the study in general: The authors reported significant enrichment of disease-linked clones in matched ankylosing spondylitis synovial fluid. Apparently characteristic of ankylosing spondylitis blood was a TCR beta motif (about eight highly homologous variants).

Libraries of TCR beta came from quantitative 5'-RACE with molecular barcodes. Using its own MiXCR run on the 5' RACE reads, TCRdb lists one record per CDR3 protein. The sample shows 350,000 to 450,000 distinct CDR3 sequences, roughly a quarter of them seen only once. Concerning this clonotype itself: Its antigen is unidentified.

The CDR3 runs 13 residues. Unmatched junction bases numbered 2, after V lost 7 bases and J lost 6 bases. Germline CDR1 reads SGHVS; CDR2 reads FQNEAQ. The sequence derives from a male donor with ankylosing spondylitis. The sample consisted of blood, either unsorted or a sorted T cell fraction (not recorded which). The V and J genes are TRBV7-8 and TRBJ1-6; 8 bases agree with TRBD1. The CDR3 DNA follows: TGTGCCAGCAACGACAGGGGTAATTCACCCCTCCACTTT. Translating gives CASNDRGNSPLHF.